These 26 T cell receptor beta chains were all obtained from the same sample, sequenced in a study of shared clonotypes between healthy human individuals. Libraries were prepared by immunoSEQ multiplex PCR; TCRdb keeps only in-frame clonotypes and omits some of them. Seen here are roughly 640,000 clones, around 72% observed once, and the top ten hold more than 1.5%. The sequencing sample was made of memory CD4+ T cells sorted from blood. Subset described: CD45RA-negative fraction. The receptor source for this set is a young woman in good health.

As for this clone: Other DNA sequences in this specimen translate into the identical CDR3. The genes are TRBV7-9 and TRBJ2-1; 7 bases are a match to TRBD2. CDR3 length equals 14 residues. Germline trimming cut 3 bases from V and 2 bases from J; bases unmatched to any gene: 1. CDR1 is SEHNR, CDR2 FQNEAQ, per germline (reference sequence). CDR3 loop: CASSLAGAYNEQFF. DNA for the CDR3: TGTGCCAGCAGCTTGGCGGGAGCCTACAATGAGCAGTTCTTC.

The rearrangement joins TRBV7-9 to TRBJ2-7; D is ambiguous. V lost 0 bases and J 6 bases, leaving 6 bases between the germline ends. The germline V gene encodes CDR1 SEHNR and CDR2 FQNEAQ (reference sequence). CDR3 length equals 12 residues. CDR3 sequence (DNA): TGTGCCAGCAGCTTAGCGATCGGCGAGCAGTACTTC. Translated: CASSLAIGEQYF.

The CDR3 loop reads CASSYSGTQKQFF. The CDR3 DNA follows: TGTGCCAGCAGTTACTCGGGGACTCAAAAGCAGTTCTTC. The chain couples TRBV6-6 to TRBJ2-1; a weak D match, TRBD2 (6 bases). The CDR3 consists of 13 residues. Germline CDR1 and CDR2: MNHNY and SVGAGI (reference sequence). V dropped 0 bases and J dropped 11 bases, with 11 bases sitting between them.

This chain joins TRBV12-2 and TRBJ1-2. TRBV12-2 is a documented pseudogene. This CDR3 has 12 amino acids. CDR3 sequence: CASTMDRLGYTF. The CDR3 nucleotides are TGTGCCAGCACCATGGACCGGCTAGGCTACACCTTC.

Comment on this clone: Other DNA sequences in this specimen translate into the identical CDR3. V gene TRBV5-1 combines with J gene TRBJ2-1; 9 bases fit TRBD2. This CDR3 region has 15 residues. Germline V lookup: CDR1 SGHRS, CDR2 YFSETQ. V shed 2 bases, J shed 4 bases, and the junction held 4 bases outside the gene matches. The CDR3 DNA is TGCGCCAGCAGCTTATCTAGCGGGACTTACAATGAGCAGTTCTTC. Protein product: CASSLSSGTYNEQFF.

CDR3 in amino acids: CAISGLAGIGGHSEQFF. DNA of the CDR3: TGTGCCATCAGCGGACTAGCGGGAATCGGCGGCCACAGTGAGCAGTTCTTC. The chain is built from TRBV10-3 and TRBJ2-1, with 12 bases lining up with TRBD2. Germline CDR1 ENHRY, CDR2 SYGVKD. J was trimmed by 9 bases and V by 6 bases; bases with no gene match: 15. The CDR3 runs to 17 residues.

The CDR3 region is CATSHGRIYNEQFF. For the CDR3, the DNA is TGTGCCACCAGCCACGGGAGGATTTACAATGAGCAGTTCTTC. This chain connects TRBV15 to TRBJ2-1; 7 bases map to TRBD2. V gave up 5 bases and J gave up 4 bases; unmatched junction bases: 5. This CDR3 is 14 amino acids long. The V gene's germline CDR1 is LNHNV and CDR2 YYDKDF (reference sequence). Full variable domain (rest looked up from reference TRBV15 and TRBJ2-1): DAMVIQNPRYQVTQFGKPVTLSCSQTLNHNVMYWYQQKSSQAPKLLFHYYDKDFNNEADTPDNFQSRRPNTSFCFLDIRSPGLGDTAMYLCATSHGRIYNEQFFGPGTRLTVL.

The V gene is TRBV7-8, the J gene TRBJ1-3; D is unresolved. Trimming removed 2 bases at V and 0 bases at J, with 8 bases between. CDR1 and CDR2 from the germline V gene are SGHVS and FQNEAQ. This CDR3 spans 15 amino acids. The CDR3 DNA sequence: TGTGCCAGCAGCTTAACCGGACCCTCTGGAAACACCATATATTTT. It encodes CASSLTGPSGNTIYF.

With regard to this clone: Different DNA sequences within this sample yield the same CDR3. The DNA of the CDR3 is TGTGCCAGCAGCTTAGCAGGGCCAAGTTCATACAATGAGCAGTTCTTC. As protein: CASSLAGPSSYNEQFF. The chain is built from TRBV11-3 and TRBJ2-1; tentative D call: TRBD1 (5 bases). Germline values: CDR1 SGHNT, CDR2 YENEEA. Between the trimmed V and J ends, which lost 1 base and 4 bases, there was a span of 14 bases. The CDR3 extends over 16 amino acids.

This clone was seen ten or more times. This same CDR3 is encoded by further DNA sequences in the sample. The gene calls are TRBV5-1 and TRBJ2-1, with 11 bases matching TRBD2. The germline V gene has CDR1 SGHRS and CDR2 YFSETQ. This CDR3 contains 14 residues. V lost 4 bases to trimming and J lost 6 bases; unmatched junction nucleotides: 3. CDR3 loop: CASSPGTSGNEQFF. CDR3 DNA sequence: TGCGCCAGCAGCCCCGGGACTAGCGGCAATGAGCAGTTCTTC.

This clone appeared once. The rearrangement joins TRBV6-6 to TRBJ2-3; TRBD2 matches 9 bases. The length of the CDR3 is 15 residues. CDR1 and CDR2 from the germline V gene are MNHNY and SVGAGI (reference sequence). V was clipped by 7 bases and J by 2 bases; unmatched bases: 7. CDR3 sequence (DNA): TGTGCCAGCAAGGGCGGGAGGGGAGCCACAGATACGCAGTATTTT. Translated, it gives CASKGGRGATDTQYF.

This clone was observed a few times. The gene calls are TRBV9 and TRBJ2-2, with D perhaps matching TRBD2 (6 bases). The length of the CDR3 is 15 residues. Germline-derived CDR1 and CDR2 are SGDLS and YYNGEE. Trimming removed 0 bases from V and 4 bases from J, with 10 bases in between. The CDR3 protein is CASSVGPGVTGELFF. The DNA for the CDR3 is TGTGCCAGCAGCGTAGGTCCGGGAGTCACCGGGGAGCTGTTTTTT. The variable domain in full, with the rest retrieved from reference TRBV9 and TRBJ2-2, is DSGVTQTPKHLITATGQRVTLRCSPRSGDLSVYWYQQSLDQGLQFLIQYYNGEERAKGNILERFSAQQFPDLHSELNLSSLELGDSALYFCASSVGPGVTGELFFGEGSRLTVL.

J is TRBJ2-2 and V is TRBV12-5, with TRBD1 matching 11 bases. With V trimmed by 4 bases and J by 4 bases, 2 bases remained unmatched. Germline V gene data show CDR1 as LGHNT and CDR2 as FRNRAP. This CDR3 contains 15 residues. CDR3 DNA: TGTGCTAGTGGTTCAGGACAGGGGGCCACCGGGGAGCTGTTTTTT. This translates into CASGSGQGATGELFF. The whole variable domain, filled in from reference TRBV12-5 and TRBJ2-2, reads DARVTQTPRHKVTEMGQEVTMRCQPILGHNTVFWYRQTMMQGLELLAYFRNRAPLDDSGMPKDRFSAEMPDATLATLKIQPSEPRDSAVYFCASGSGQGATGELFFGEGSRLTVL.

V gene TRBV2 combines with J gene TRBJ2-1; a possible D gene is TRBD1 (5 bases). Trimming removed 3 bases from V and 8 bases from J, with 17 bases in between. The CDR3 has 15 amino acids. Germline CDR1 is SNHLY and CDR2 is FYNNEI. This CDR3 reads CASSESGAVRDEQFF. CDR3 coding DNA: TGTGCCAGCAGTGAGTCTGGGGCCGTTAGGGATGAGCAGTTCTTC.

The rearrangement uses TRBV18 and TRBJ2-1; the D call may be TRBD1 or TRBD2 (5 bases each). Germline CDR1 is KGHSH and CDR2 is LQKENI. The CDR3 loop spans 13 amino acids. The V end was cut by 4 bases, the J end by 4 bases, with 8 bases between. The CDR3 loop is CASSRGDYNEQFF. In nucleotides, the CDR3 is TGTGCCAGCTCACGAGGGGATTACAATGAGCAGTTCTTC.

CDR3 sequence reads: CASSGDRRSYEQYF. CDR3 nucleotides: TGTGCCAGCAGTGGGGATAGGCGATCCTACGAGCAGTACTTC. The V call is TRBV2, the J call TRBJ2-7; D is undetermined. The CDR3 loop spans 14 amino acids. The V and J ends lost 4 bases and 1 base respectively, with 11 bases between them. Germline assignment: CDR1 SNHLY and CDR2 FYNNEI.

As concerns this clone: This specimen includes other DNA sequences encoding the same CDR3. DNA of the CDR3: TGTGCCAGTAGTAGTCAGGGGCAGCCCCAGCATTTT. Amino acids: CASSSQGQPQHF. The J gene is TRBJ1-5, the V gene TRBV19, with D maybe TRBD1 (6 bases). Germline CDR1 LNHDA, CDR2 SQIVND (reference sequence). This CDR3 spans 12 amino acids. The germline V and J ends were trimmed by 4 bases and 7 bases, with 8 bases remaining between them. Full variable domain (missing parts from reference TRBV19 and TRBJ1-5): DGGITQSPKYLFRKEGQNVTLSCEQNLNHDAMYWYRQDPGQGLRLIYYSQIVNDFQKGDIAEGYSVSREKKESFPLTVTSAQKNPTAFYLCASSSQGQPQHFGDGTRLSIL.

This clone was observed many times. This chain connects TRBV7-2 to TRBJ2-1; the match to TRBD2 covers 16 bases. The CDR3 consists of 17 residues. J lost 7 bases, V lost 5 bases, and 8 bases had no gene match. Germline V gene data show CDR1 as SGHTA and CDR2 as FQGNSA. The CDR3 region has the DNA TGTGCCAGCAGCCTAGGGGGACTAGCGGGAGGGTTAAATGAGCAGTTCTTC. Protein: CASSLGGLAGGLNEQFF.

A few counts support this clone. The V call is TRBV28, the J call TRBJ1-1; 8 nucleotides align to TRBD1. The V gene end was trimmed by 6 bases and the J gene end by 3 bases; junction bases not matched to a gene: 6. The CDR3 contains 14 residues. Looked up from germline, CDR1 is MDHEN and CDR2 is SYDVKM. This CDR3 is CASRPDRGYTEAFF. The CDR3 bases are TGTGCCAGCAGGCCCGACAGGGGTTACACTGAAGCTTTCTTT.

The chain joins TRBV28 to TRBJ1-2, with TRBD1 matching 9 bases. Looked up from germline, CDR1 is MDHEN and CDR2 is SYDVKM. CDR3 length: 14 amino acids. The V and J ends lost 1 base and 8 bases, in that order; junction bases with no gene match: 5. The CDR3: CASSLLGTGYGYTF. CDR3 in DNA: TGTGCCAGCAGTTTATTGGGGACAGGGTACGGCTACACCTTC.

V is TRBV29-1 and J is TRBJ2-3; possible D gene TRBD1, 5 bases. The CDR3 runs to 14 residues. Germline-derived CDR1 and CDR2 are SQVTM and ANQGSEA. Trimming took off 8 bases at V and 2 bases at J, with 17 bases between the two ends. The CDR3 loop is CSSAGPTSTDTQYF. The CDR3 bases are TGCAGCTCCGCAGGGCCTACTTCCACAGATACGCAGTATTTT.

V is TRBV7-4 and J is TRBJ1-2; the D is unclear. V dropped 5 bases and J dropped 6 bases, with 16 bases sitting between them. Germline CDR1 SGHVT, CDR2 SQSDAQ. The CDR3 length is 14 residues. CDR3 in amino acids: CASSANRTLDGYTF. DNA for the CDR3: TGTGCCAGCAGCGCAAATAGGACTTTGGATGGCTACACCTTC.

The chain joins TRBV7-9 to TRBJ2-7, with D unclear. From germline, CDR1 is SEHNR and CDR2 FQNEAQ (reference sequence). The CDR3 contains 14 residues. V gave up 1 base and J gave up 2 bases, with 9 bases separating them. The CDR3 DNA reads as TGTGCCAGCAGCTTAGGAGACATTGCCTACGAGCAGTACTTC. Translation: CASSLGDIAYEQYF.

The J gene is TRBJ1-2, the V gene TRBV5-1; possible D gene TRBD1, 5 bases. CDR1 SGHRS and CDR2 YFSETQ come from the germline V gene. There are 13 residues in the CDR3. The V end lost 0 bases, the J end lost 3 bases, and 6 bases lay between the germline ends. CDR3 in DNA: TGCGCCAGCAGCTTGGGACAGTACTATGGCTACACCTTC. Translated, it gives CASSLGQYYGYTF.

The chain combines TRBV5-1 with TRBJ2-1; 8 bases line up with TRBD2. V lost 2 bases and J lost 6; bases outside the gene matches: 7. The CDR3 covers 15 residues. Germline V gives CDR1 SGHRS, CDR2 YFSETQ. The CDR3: CASSLGSGTANEQFF. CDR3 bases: TGCGCCAGCAGCTTAGGTAGCGGGACGGCCAATGAGCAGTTCTTC.

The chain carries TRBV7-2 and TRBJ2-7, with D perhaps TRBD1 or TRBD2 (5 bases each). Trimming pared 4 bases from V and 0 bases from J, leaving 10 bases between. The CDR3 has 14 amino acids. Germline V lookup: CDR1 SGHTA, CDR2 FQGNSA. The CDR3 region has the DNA TGTGCCAGCAGCTGGGGGTGGGACTCCTACGAGCAGTACTTC. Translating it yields CASSWGWDSYEQYF.